Each of the 32 T cell receptor beta chains below was sequenced from the same sample in a study of cytomegalovirus exposure and HLA in healthy donors listed by TCRdb under 2017. Library construction relied on the immunoSEQ multiplex PCR assay. For the multiplex PCR, a mixture combining 60 forward primers for TCR Vbeta segments and 13 reverse primers for TCR Jbeta segments was used. TCRdb carries this immuneACCESS record with in-frame sequences only. Its versions omit some clonotypes, under half of them owing to an unresolved V gene in the studies checked, with the rest unexplained. The sample records around 150,000 clones, 65% to 80% of which are singletons. The ten top clones hold 3.5% to 5.5% of the sample. Sequenced input: PBMCs. The receptors come from a man aged 35 to 55 in good health and CMV-seronegative.

This clone occurred a few times. The J gene is TRBJ1-4, the V gene TRBV9, with 8 bases matching TRBD1. Germline lookup yields CDR1 SGDLS and CDR2 YYNGEE. V trimming: 4 bases; J trimming: 8 bases; junction bases outside the gene matches: 7. The CDR3 is made up of 14 amino acids. CDR3 amino acids: CASSPGQGNEKLFF. The CDR3 DNA is TGTGCCAGCAGCCCTGGACAGGGCAACGAAAAACTGTTTTTT.

This clone came up a few times. This chain joins TRBV5-1 and TRBJ1-2, with 10 positions matching TRBD1. Germline loops: CDR1 SGHRS, CDR2 YFSETQ. V shed 4 bases, J shed 3 bases, and the junction held 9 bases outside the gene matches. CDR3 size: 16 residues. CDR3 DNA: TGCGCCAGCAGCCTGACCAGACAGGGGGCGGACTATGGCTACACCTTC. It yields the protein CASSLTRQGADYGYTF.

J is TRBJ1-5 and V is TRBV10-3; TRBD1 might be the D (6 bases). The CDR3 runs to 14 residues. The V gene's germline CDR1 is ENHRY and CDR2 SYGVKD. V was cut by 10 bases and J by 0 bases, with 13 bases left in between. The CDR3 here is CATQDRYSNQPQHF. In DNA form, the CDR3 reads TGTGCCACCCAAGACAGGTATAGCAATCAGCCCCAGCATTTT.

This clone came up once. V is TRBV4-2 and J is TRBJ2-3; no definite D call. Germline-derived CDR1 and CDR2 are LGHNA and YNFKEQ. Trimming stripped 1 base from V and 3 bases from J, with 8 bases between. The CDR3 sequence is 14 residues long. In DNA form, the CDR3 reads TGTGCCAGCAGCCAAGTTTCCGGGACAGATACGCAGTATTTT. Its translation is CASSQVSGTDTQYF.

The chain links TRBV5-1 to TRBJ2-1; 12 nucleotides agree with TRBD2. CDR1 and CDR2 (germline): SGHRS, YFSETQ. This CDR3 contains 17 residues. V trimming: 0 bases; J trimming: 1 base; junction bases outside the gene matches: 2. In DNA, the CDR3 is TGCGCCAGCAGCTTGGCCCTAGCGGGGGGGTCCTACAATGAGCAGTTCTTC. It specifies CASSLALAGGSYNEQFF.

The chain carries TRBV5-1 and TRBJ2-1; 13 nucleotides match TRBD2. CDR1 and CDR2 from the germline V gene are SGHRS and YFSETQ. The CDR3 is 17 residues long. V lost 2 bases to trimming and J lost 2 bases; unmatched junction nucleotides: 4. In nucleotides, the CDR3 is TGCGCCAGCAGCTTCCGACTAGCGGGGGGTACCTACAATGAGCAGTTCTTC. Translated: CASSFRLAGGTYNEQFF.

The rearrangement links TRBV11-2 to TRBJ1-1, with D unclear. This CDR3 contains 12 residues. The germline V gene encodes CDR1 SGHAT and CDR2 FQNNGV. V lost 1 base to trimming and J lost 5 bases, with 5 bases between them. CDR3 coding DNA: TGTGCCAGCAGCTTAGGGAGAACTGAAGCTTTCTTT. Translating gives CASSLGRTEAFF.

This sequence joins TRBV9 and TRBJ2-3, with TRBD2 identical over 8 bases. The CDR3 covers 14 residues. J lost 3 bases, V lost 1 base, and 1 base had no gene match. The germline V gene encodes CDR1 SGDLS and CDR2 YYNGEE. The CDR3 coding sequence is TGTGCCAGCAGCGTACCGGGGGGGACAGATACGCAGTATTTT. Protein sequence: CASSVPGGTDTQYF.

V and J are TRBV19 and TRBJ2-7, with D uncertain. The germline V and J ends were trimmed by 5 bases and 1 base, with 15 bases remaining between them. CDR1 LNHDA and CDR2 SQIVND come from the germline V gene (reference sequence). CDR3 length: 15 residues. The CDR3 here is CASSAYHEVSYEQYF. In DNA form, the CDR3 reads TGTGCCAGTAGTGCTTATCATGAGGTTTCCTACGAGCAGTACTTC.

The chain carries TRBV9 and TRBJ2-7, with 11 bases matching TRBD2. This CDR3 has 15 residues. Germline-derived CDR1 and CDR2 are SGDLS and YYNGEE. The trim removed 2 bases at V and 5 bases at J, leaving 6 bases unmatched. This chain's CDR3 is CASSVLAGGLDEQYF. CDR3 DNA: TGTGCCAGCAGCGTCTTAGCGGGGGGGCTGGACGAGCAGTACTTC.

The chain combines TRBV7-2 with TRBJ2-7, with TRBD1 as a possible D gene (7 bases). The CDR3 extends over 16 amino acids. V was cut by 5 bases and J by 4 bases, with 21 bases left in between. Germline CDR1 SGHTA, CDR2 FQGNSA. CDR3 DNA: TGTGCCAGCAGCCAAGGGGCTCCGGCAGGGGGGTACGAGCAGTACTTC. This encodes CASSQGAPAGGYEQYF.

The chain recombines TRBV23-1 with TRBJ1-5; D is undetermined. TRBV23-1 falls under the ORF class, with uncertain function. CDR3 length: 15 amino acids. With 8 bases removed from V and 0 bases from J, the gap between germline ends came to 14 bases. CDR3 residues: CASRNQADSNQPQHF. The DNA of the CDR3 is TGCGCCAGCCGAAATCAGGCAGATAGCAATCAGCCCCAGCATTTT.

The chain carries TRBV10-2 and TRBJ1-2; maybe TRBD1 (6 bases). Trimming removed 4 bases from V and 4 bases from J, with 10 bases in between. Germline loops: CDR1 WSHSY, CDR2 SAAADI. The CDR3 contains 13 residues. The CDR3 bases are TGCGCCAGCAGTGGGACAGAGGGCTATGGCTACACCTTC. Its protein is CASSGTEGYGYTF.

The gene calls are TRBV1 and TRBJ1-1; the table's TRBD1 call for D was not verified on the DNA. TRBV1 is shown as a pseudogene. The CDR3 length is 14 residues. CDR3 nucleotides: TGCACCAGCAGCCAAGCTACAGGGAGCACTGAAGCTTTCTTT. The encoded protein is CTSSQATGSTEAFF.

The table lists this clone with a count of one. The V call is TRBV7-9, the J call TRBJ1-4; D is perhaps TRBD1 (6 bases). V lost 1 base to trimming and J lost 7 bases, with 10 bases between them. The V gene's germline CDR1 is SEHNR and CDR2 FQNEAQ (reference sequence). The CDR3 has 14 residues. The CDR3 DNA follows: TGTGCCAGCAGCTTAGAACAGGGTGGTGAAAAACTGTTTTTT. Translation gives CASSLEQGGEKLFF.

The chain recombines TRBV2 with TRBJ2-3, with 11 bases matching TRBD2. V was pared by 11 bases and J by 5 bases, with 9 bases of the junction left unmatched. The CDR3 loop spans 14 amino acids. Per the germline V gene, CDR1 is SNHLY and CDR2 is FYNNEI. CDR3 region: CAGLAGGRQDTQYF. DNA of the CDR3: TGTGCCGGCTTAGCGGGGGGGAGGCAAGATACGCAGTATTTT.

This sequence joins TRBV4-3 and TRBJ2-7; tentative D call: TRBD1 (5 bases). Looked up from germline, CDR1 is LGHNA and CDR2 is YSLEER. The CDR3 has 15 amino acids. V dropped 1 base and J dropped 3 bases, with 13 bases sitting between them. CDR3 loop: CASSQAMDTLYEQYF. In DNA form, the CDR3 reads TGCGCCAGCAGCCAAGCTATGGACACCCTCTACGAGCAGTACTTC.

The V and J genes are TRBV7-9 and TRBJ2-1; D is perhaps TRBD1 (6 bases). The CDR3 is 15 residues long. V was clipped by 1 base and J by 6 bases, with 13 bases between them. Germline V gives CDR1 SEHNR, CDR2 FQNEAQ (reference sequence). CDR3 coding DNA: TGTGCCAGCAGCTTAGTGGGGGCCGTCCCCAATGAGCAGTTCTTC. Translation gives CASSLVGAVPNEQFF.

CDR3 loop: CASSILGAAQYF. As DNA, the CDR3 is TGTGCCAGCAGCATTCTGGGGGCAGCCCAGTACTTC. The J gene is TRBJ2-5, the V gene TRBV11-2; a possible D gene is TRBD1 (6 bases). The germline V gene has CDR1 SGHAT and CDR2 FQNNGV. The CDR3 spans 12 residues. Trimming pared 5 bases from V and 9 bases from J, leaving 13 bases between.

The chain combines TRBV7-2 with TRBJ1-5; 12 bases align to TRBD1. The V segment lost 5 bases and the J segment 11 bases; nucleotides outside the gene matches: 7. This CDR3 is built from 14 residues. Germline V CDR1 and CDR2: SGHTA, FQGNSA. CDR3 in amino acids: CASSQGQGARAQHF. CDR3 nucleotide sequence: TGTGCCAGCAGCCAGGGACAGGGGGCAAGAGCCCAGCATTTT.

The chain links TRBV2 to TRBJ2-1; 8 positions match TRBD2. The trim removed 6 bases at V and 0 bases at J, leaving 13 bases unmatched. This CDR3 contains 18 residues. Looked up from germline, CDR1 is SNHLY and CDR2 is FYNNEI. The CDR3 region has the DNA TGTGCCAGCAGCCAGGAGGTTAGCGGGGCTCCCTCCTACAATGAGCAGTTCTTC. Its protein is CASSQEVSGAPSYNEQFF.

J is TRBJ1-2 and V is TRBV27; tentative D call: TRBD1 (5 bases). Between the trimmed V and J ends, which lost 6 bases and 7 bases, there was a span of 21 bases. This CDR3 has 15 residues. Germline V gene lookup returns CDR1 MNHEY and CDR2 SMNVEV (reference sequence). CDR3: CASSPSGPARGGYTF. The CDR3 bases are TGTGCCAGCAGCCCCTCAGGGCCCGCCAGAGGTGGCTACACCTTC.

In its sample, this clone was seen a few times. The gene calls are TRBV7-9 and TRBJ2-7; D ambiguous. Trimming removed 1 base from V and 4 bases from J, with 11 bases in between. CDR3 size: 14 residues. The germline CDR1 and CDR2 sequences are SEHNR and FQNEAQ (reference sequence). For the CDR3, the DNA is TGTGCCAGCAGCTTAGAAGCGCAGCTATACGAGCAGTACTTC. Translation: CASSLEAQLYEQYF. Combining the CDR3 with reference TRBV7-9 and TRBJ2-7 gives the whole variable domain DTGVSQNPRHKITKRGQNVTFRCDPISEHNRLYWYRQTLGQGPEFLTYFQNEAQLEKSRLLSDRFSAERPKGSFSTLEIQRTEQGDSAMYLCASSLEAQLYEQYFGPGTRLTVT.

V and J are TRBV12-5 and TRBJ1-2; 8 nucleotides line up with TRBD1. The CDR3 contains 13 residues. In germline, CDR1 is LGHNT, CDR2 FRNRAP. After removal of 7 bases from V and 3 bases from J, the junction contained 4 bases not matched to a gene. The CDR3 nucleotides read TGTGCTAGTGCCCCGGACAGGGACTATGGCTACACCTTC. Translated: CASAPDRDYGYTF.

The rearrangement links TRBV4-3 to TRBJ1-6, with D perhaps TRBD1 (5 bases). Trimming removed 1 base from V and 7 bases from J, with 14 bases in between. The CDR3 runs to 16 residues. Germline loops: CDR1 LGHNA, CDR2 YSLEER. In DNA, the CDR3 is TGCGCCAGCAGCCAAGGTCATAAGGGGCTAAATTCACCCCTCCACTTT. As protein: CASSQGHKGLNSPLHF.

The chain combines TRBV5-8 with TRBJ2-7, with a weak D call TRBD1 (9 bases). V was cut by 4 bases and J by 4 bases, with 18 bases left in between. Looked up from germline, CDR1 is SGHTS and CDR2 is YDEGEE. CDR3 size: 15 residues. CDR3 region: CASSPGGTGQYEQYF. The CDR3, as DNA: TGTGCCAGCAGCCCGGGGGGGACAGGGCAATACGAGCAGTACTTC. Based on the CDR3 plus reference TRBV5-8 and TRBJ2-7, the full variable domain is EAGVTQSPTHLIKTRGQQATLRCSPISGHTSVYWYQQALGLGLQFLLWYDEGEERNRGNFPPRFSGRQFPNYSSELNVNALELEDSALYLCASSPGGTGQYEQYFGPGTRLTVT.

The V call is TRBV6-6, the J call TRBJ2-7; no firm D call. The CDR3 spans 11 residues. Looked up from germline, CDR1 is MNHNY and CDR2 is SVGAGI (reference sequence). The germline V and J ends were trimmed by 5 bases and 4 bases, with 6 bases remaining between them. The DNA of the CDR3 is TGTGCCAGCAGTACCACATACGAGCAGTACTTC. Translation gives CASSTTYEQYF.

The chain employs TRBV11-1 and TRBJ1-6; D is unresolved. The CDR3 runs to 13 residues. V shed 4 bases and J shed 6 bases, with 7 bases lying between them. Per the germline V gene, CDR1 is SGHAT and CDR2 is FQDESV (reference sequence). The CDR3 loop reads CASSWEGNSPLHF. The CDR3 coding sequence is TGTGCCAGCAGCTGGGAGGGTAATTCACCCCTCCACTTT.

This clone came up once. This rearrangement joins TRBV25-1 to TRBJ1-1; 7 bases map to TRBD1. The length of the CDR3 is 13 residues. With V trimmed by 4 bases and J by 5 bases, 4 bases remained unmatched. Per germline, CDR1 MGHDK and CDR2 SYGVNS. The CDR3 DNA sequence: TGTGCCAGCAGTGTGAACAGGGGAACTGAAGCTTTCTTT. Translation gives CASSVNRGTEAFF.

The V and J genes are TRBV5-1 and TRBJ2-3, with 7 bases that match TRBD2. This CDR3 region has 14 residues. The germline V gene has CDR1 SGHRS and CDR2 YFSETQ. V trimming: 5 bases; J trimming: 4 bases; junction bases outside the gene matches: 7. CDR3 loop: CASRKGGGADTQYF. Here the CDR3 DNA reads TGCGCCAGCAGGAAGGGCGGGGGAGCAGATACGCAGTATTTT.

The chain couples TRBV9 to TRBJ1-1; TRBD1 is a possible D gene (6 bases). This CDR3 spans 15 amino acids. Looked up from germline, CDR1 is SGDLS and CDR2 is YYNGEE. V dropped 0 bases and J dropped 8 bases, with 17 bases sitting between them. The CDR3: CASSVDSSGTPEAFF. The CDR3 coding sequence is TGTGCCAGCAGCGTAGACTCCTCCGGGACACCCGAAGCTTTCTTT.

This chain connects TRBV19 to TRBJ2-5; 10 positions match TRBD2. Per the germline V gene, CDR1 is LNHDA and CDR2 is SQIVND (reference sequence). V shed 6 bases and J 2 bases; nucleotides not matched to a gene: 6. The CDR3 consists of 15 residues. The CDR3 DNA sequence: TGTGCCAGTAGCATTAGCGGGGGGCTTCAAGAGACCCAGTACTTC. Amino acid sequence: CASSISGGLQETQYF.